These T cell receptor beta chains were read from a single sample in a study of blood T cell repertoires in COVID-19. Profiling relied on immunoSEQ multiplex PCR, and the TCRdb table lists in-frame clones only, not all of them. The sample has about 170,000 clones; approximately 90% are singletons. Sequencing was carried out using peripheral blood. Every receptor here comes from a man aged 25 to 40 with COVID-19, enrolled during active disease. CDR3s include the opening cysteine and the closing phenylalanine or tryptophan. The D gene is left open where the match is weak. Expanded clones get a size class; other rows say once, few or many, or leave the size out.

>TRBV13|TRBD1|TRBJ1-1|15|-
TGTGCCAGCAGCCCGACGGGGACAGGGTTAACTGAAGCTTTCTTT
CASSPTGTGLTEAFF
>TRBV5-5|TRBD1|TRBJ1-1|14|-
TGTGCCAGCAGCATGGGACAGGGGTACACTGAAGCTTTCTTT
CASSMGQGYTEAFF
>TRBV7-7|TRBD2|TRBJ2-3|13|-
TGTGCCAGCAGCTTGGGGGGGACAGATACGCAGTATTTT
CASSLGGTDTQYF
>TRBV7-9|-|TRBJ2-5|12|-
TGTGCCAGCAGTTCCCCTGGCGGGCCCCAGTACTTC
CASSSPGGPQYF
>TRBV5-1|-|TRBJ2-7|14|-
TGCGCCAGCAGCTCCGGGTGGGGGGCCTACGAGCAGTACTTC
CASSSGWGAYEQYF
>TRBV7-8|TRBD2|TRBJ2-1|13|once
TGTGCCAGCACCAACACGGGGGGCAATGAGCAGTTCTTC
CASTNTGGNEQFF
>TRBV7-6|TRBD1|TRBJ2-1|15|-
TGTGCCAGCACCCGAGATACAGGGGCGGGCAATGAGCAGTTCTTC
CASTRDTGAGNEQFF
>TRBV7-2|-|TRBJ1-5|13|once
TGTGCCAGCAGCTTAGGAGGCGATCAGCCCCAGCATTTT
CASSLGGDQPQHF
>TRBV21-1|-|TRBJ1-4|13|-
TGTGCCAGCAACAGGGGGCGAGGAGAAAAACTGTTTTTT
CASNRGRGEKLFF
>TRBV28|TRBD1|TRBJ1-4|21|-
TGTGCCAGCAGTTTGTTTACCGACTCATCCAGGACAGGGGAGGCTAATGAAAAACTGTTTTTT
CASSLFTDSSRTGEANEKLFF
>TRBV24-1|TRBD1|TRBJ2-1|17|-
TGTGCCACCAGTGATTCCCCGGGACAGGGGATCTACAATGAGCAGTTCTTC
CATSDSPGQGIYNEQFF
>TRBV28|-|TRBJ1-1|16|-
TGTGCCAGCAGTTTCCCCCCAGACAGTTTGAACACTGAAGCTTTCTTT
CASSFPPDSLNTEAFF
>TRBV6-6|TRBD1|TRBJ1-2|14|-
TGTGCCAGCAGTTACCAGACAGGGCGAGAAGGCTACACCTTC
CASSYQTGREGYTF
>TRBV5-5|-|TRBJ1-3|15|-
TGTGCCAGCAGCTTGGCGGGGATCTCTGGAAACACCATATATTTT
CASSLAGISGNTIYF
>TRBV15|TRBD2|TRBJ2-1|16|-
TGTGCCACCAGCAGTGGGTATAGCGGGAGTATCAATGAGCAGTTCTTC
CATSSGYSGSINEQFF
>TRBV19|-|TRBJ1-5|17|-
TGTGCCAGTAGTATAGATGGGGCTTTTATCGGCAATCAGCCCCAGCATTTT
CASSIDGAFIGNQPQHF
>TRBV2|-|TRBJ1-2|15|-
TGTGCCAGCAGTACAAGTACAGGGTACGGCTATGGCTACACCTTC
CASSTSTGYGYGYTF
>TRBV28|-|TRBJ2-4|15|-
TGTGCCAGCAGTCCCCCCGACAGAGCCAAAAACATTCAGTACTTC
CASSPPDRAKNIQYF
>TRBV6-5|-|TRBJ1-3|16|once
TGTGCCAGCAGTTACGGGGCCGGCAGCTTCGGAAACACCATATATTTT
CASSYGAGSFGNTIYF
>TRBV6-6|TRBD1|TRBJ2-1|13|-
TGTGCCAGCAGTTCGGGACAGGGTAATGAGCAGTTCTTC
CASSSGQGNEQFF
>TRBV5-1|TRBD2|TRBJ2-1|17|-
TGCGCCAGCAGCAGATACGTTAGCGGGAGCATAGACAATGAGCAGTTCTTC
CASSRYVSGSIDNEQFF
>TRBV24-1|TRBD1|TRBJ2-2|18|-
TGTGCCACCAGTGATTTGCCAGGGACAGGGGCACCCACCGGGGAGCTGTTTTTT
CATSDLPGTGAPTGELFF
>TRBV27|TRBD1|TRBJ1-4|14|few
TGTGCCAGCAGCCCGACAGGGTCGCATGAAAAACTGTTTTTT
CASSPTGSHEKLFF
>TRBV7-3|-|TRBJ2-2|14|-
TGTGCCAGCAGCCCCCAGGGGAACACCGGGGAGCTGTTTTTT
CASSPQGNTGELFF
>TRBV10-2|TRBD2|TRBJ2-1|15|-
TGCGCCAGCAGTTCCGGGACTAGCGTGTTGGTTGAGCAGTTCTTC
CASSSGTSVLVEQFF